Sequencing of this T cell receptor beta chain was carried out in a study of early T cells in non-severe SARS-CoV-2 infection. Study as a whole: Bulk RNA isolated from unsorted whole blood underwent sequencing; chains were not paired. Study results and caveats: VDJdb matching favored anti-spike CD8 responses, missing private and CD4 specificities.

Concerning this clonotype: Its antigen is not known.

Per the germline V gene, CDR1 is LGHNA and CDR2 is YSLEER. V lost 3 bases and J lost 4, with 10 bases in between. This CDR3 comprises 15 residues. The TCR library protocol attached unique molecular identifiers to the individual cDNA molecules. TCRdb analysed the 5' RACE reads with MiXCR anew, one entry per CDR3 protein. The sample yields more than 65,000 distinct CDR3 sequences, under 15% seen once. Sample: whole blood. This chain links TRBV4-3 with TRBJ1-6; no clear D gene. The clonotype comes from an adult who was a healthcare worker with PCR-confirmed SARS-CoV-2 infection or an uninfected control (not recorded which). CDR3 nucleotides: TGCGCCAGCAGCCAGGAACAACCTTATAATTCACCCCTCCACTTT. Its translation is CASSQEQPYNSPLHF.